Presented here are 32 T cell receptor beta chains from one specimen sequenced in a study of blood T cell repertoires in COVID-19. Only in-frame clones appear in the TCRdb table, and some are missing; sequencing was by immunoSEQ multiplex PCR. The sample includes around 170,000 clones, roughly 87% of them seen just once. Input material: peripheral blood. These receptors came from a woman aged 40 to 50 with acute or convalescent COVID-19.

This chain links TRBV24-1 with TRBJ1-6; D not resolved. The CDR3 length is 10 residues. Germline V gene sequence: CDR1 KGHDR, CDR2 SFDVKD. V lost 5 bases, J lost 15 bases, and 7 bases lay in between. The CDR3 sequence: CATSGNYLHF. DNA for the CDR3: TGTGCCACCAGTGGCAACTACCTCCACTTT.

The rearrangement joins TRBV7-6 to TRBJ2-1, with D perhaps matching TRBD2 (6 bases). The CDR3 consists of 16 residues. V dropped 4 bases and J dropped 6 bases, with 19 bases sitting between them. Germline assignment: CDR1 SGHVS and CDR2 FNYEAQ. DNA of the CDR3: TGTGCCAGCAGCTCCTACCGGGGAAACGGGGGCAATGAGCAGTTCTTC. Protein sequence: CASSSYRGNGGNEQFF.

A few counts support this clone. The chain recombines TRBV6-6 with TRBJ2-2; possibly TRBD2 for D (5 bases). This CDR3 spans 14 amino acids. V was clipped by 5 bases and J by 4 bases, with 11 bases between them. CDR1 and CDR2 (germline): MNHNY, SVGAGI (reference sequence). The CDR3 DNA follows: TGTGCCAGCAGTAAGGACTTCTCCACCGGGGAGCTGTTTTTT. Residues: CASSKDFSTGELFF.

The chain couples TRBV7-2 to TRBJ2-5; 14 bases match TRBD2. After removal of 5 bases from V and 6 bases from J, the junction contained 8 bases not matched to a gene. This CDR3 is 16 amino acids long. The V gene's germline CDR1 is SGHTA and CDR2 FQGNSA. The CDR3 loop is CASSPRTSGGLKTQYF. CDR3 in DNA: TGTGCCAGCAGCCCGAGGACTAGCGGGGGGTTGAAGACCCAGTACTTC.

This sequence joins TRBV11-2 and TRBJ1-2; TRBD1 aligns across 9 bases. The CDR3 has 15 amino acids. The V gene's germline CDR1 is SGHAT and CDR2 FQNNGV. With 1 base clipped from V and 8 bases from J, the junction kept 8 bases outside the gene matches. The CDR3 DNA reads as TGTGCCAGCAGCTTAGTAACAGGGGGCTCAGGCGGCTACACCTTC. This translates into CASSLVTGGSGGYTF.

The chain joins TRBV2 to TRBJ2-2; D unclear. The CDR3 covers 13 residues. The V gene lost 11 bases and the J gene lost 7 bases, with 17 bases spanning the gap. CDR1 and CDR2 (germline): SNHLY, FYNNEI. This CDR3 is CAVARAFLGELFF. The CDR3 DNA is TGTGCCGTCGCTCGAGCGTTTCTCGGGGAGCTGTTTTTT.

This chain joins TRBV29-1 and TRBJ2-7, with 10 nucleotides matching TRBD2. V shed 5 bases and J 5 bases; nucleotides not matched to a gene: 6. The CDR3 consists of 13 residues. Germline V gene data show CDR1 as SQVTM and CDR2 as ANQGSEA. CDR3 bases: TGCAGCGTTTCGGCTAGCGGGAGTCACGAGCAGTACTTC. Amino acid sequence: CSVSASGSHEQYF.

The chain joins TRBV30 to TRBJ1-5; D is undetermined. CDR3 length: 13 amino acids. Trimming removed 5 bases at V and 0 bases at J, with 8 bases between. Germline V lookup: CDR1 GTSNPN, CDR2 SVGIG (reference sequence). In nucleotides, the CDR3 is TGTGCCTGGGGGCTAAATAGCAATCAGCCCCAGCATTTT. Amino acids: CAWGLNSNQPQHF.

The CDR3 here is CASSILGRSPNTIYF. The DNA of the CDR3 is TGTGCCAGTAGTATTCTTGGCCGATCCCCGAACACCATATATTTT. The gene calls are TRBV19 and TRBJ1-3, with D unresolved. V was clipped by 3 bases and J by 7 bases, with 16 bases between them. This CDR3 is 15 amino acids long. Germline V lookup: CDR1 LNHDA, CDR2 SQIVND (reference sequence).

The rearrangement joins TRBV5-5 to TRBJ2-2; TRBD1 aligns across 8 bases. Germline V lookup: CDR1 SGHKS, CDR2 YYEKEE (reference sequence). Trimming at V came to 2 bases and at J to 0 bases, leaving 6 bases not matched to a gene. CDR3 length: 17 amino acids. The CDR3 is CASSFRQGLANTGELFF. The DNA for the CDR3 is TGTGCCAGCAGCTTTCGACAGGGGTTAGCGAACACCGGGGAGCTGTTTTTT.

V gene TRBV10-3 combines with J gene TRBJ1-2; 8 nucleotides line up with TRBD1. V lost 3 bases and J lost 7; bases outside the gene matches: 10. This CDR3 is built from 15 residues. CDR1 is ENHRY and CDR2 is SYGVKD in the germline V gene. CDR3 nucleotide sequence: TGTGCCATCAGTGACCCGGGACAGGTGTTGTCTGGCTACACCTTC. It codes for CAISDPGQVLSGYTF.

The CDR3 spells CASSFAGSETQYF. CDR3 sequence (DNA): TGTGCCAGCAGCTTTGCAGGGTCGGAGACCCAGTACTTC. The chain couples TRBV7-9 to TRBJ2-5; TRBD1 might be the D (5 bases). V was shortened by 3 bases and J by 5 bases, with 10 bases between the two germline ends. The CDR3 is made up of 13 amino acids. Germline V gene data show CDR1 as SEHNR and CDR2 as FQNEAQ (reference sequence).

This chain uses TRBV28 with TRBJ1-2; the match to TRBD1 covers 7 bases. V lost 6 bases, J lost 4 bases, and 8 bases stayed unmatched. Per germline, CDR1 MDHEN and CDR2 SYDVKM. CDR3 length: 14 amino acids. CDR3 in DNA: TGTGCCAGCAGGTCGACAGGGAGCACCTATGGCTACACCTTC. Its protein product is CASRSTGSTYGYTF.

V and J are TRBV7-9 and TRBJ1-1, with TRBD1 identical over 7 bases. The CDR3 has 15 amino acids. Germline V gene sequence: CDR1 SEHNR, CDR2 FQNEAQ (reference sequence). Trimming removed 6 bases from V and 6 bases from J; junction bases left unmatched: 13. This chain's CDR3 is CASRPSTGARAEAFF. CDR3 DNA: TGTGCCAGCAGACCAAGCACAGGGGCAAGGGCTGAAGCTTTCTTT.

The chain joins TRBV29-1 to TRBJ2-1, with D perhaps TRBD1 (6 bases). The ends were cut back, 7 bases at V and 3 bases at J, with 19 bases in the middle. This CDR3 is built from 15 residues. The germline gives CDR1 SQVTM, CDR2 ANQGSEA. The CDR3 sequence is CSARGQQGVYNEQFF. CDR3 coding DNA: TGCAGCGCCCGAGGCCAACAGGGAGTCTACAATGAGCAGTTCTTC.

CDR3 region: CASSRTGANQPQHF. The DNA of the CDR3 is TGTGCCAGCAGTAGGACAGGGGCTAATCAGCCCCAGCATTTT. The chain combines TRBV27 with TRBJ1-5, with 9 nucleotides matching TRBD1. The CDR3 has 14 amino acids. Germline V CDR1 and CDR2: MNHEY, SMNVEV (reference sequence). The V gene end was trimmed by 5 bases and the J gene end by 4 bases; junction bases not matched to a gene: 3.

This rearrangement joins TRBV20-1 to TRBJ1-1; D gene ambiguous. CDR1 is DFQATT and CDR2 is SNEGSKA in the germline V gene (reference sequence). The CDR3 covers 11 residues. V lost 7 bases to trimming and J lost 1 base, with 7 bases between them. This chain's CDR3 is CSVNWNTEAFF. In DNA form, the CDR3 reads TGCAGTGTGAACTGGAACACTGAAGCTTTCTTT.

The chain combines TRBV30 with TRBJ2-7; the D gene is possibly TRBD1 (5 bases). V was trimmed by 2 bases and J by 6 bases, leaving 14 bases between them. The CDR3 extends over 13 amino acids. Germline values: CDR1 GTSNPN, CDR2 SVGIG (reference sequence). CDR3 nucleotide sequence: TGTGCCTGGAGTAGACAGCACCTCGTCGAGCAGTACTTC. It encodes CAWSRQHLVEQYF.

This clone was seen a few times. The chain uses TRBV19 and TRBJ1-2, with D perhaps TRBD1 (6 bases). V was shortened by 4 bases and J by 1 base, with 16 bases between the two germline ends. Per the germline V gene, CDR1 is LNHDA and CDR2 is SQIVND (reference sequence). CDR3 length: 16 residues. The CDR3 loop reads CASSNGQLTFNYGYTF. CDR3 DNA sequence: TGTGCCAGTAGTAACGGACAGCTTACTTTTAACTATGGCTACACCTTC. The full variable domain, with the rest looked up from reference TRBV19 and TRBJ1-2, is DGGITQSPKYLFRKEGQNVTLSCEQNLNHDAMYWYRQDPGQGLRLIYYSQIVNDFQKGDIAEGYSVSREKKESFPLTVTSAQKNPTAFYLCASSNGQLTFNYGYTFGSGTRLTVV.

This clone was detected once. The J gene is TRBJ1-5, the V gene TRBV28; D might be TRBD1 (6 bases). Looked up from germline, CDR1 is MDHEN and CDR2 is SYDVKM. The V gene lost 6 bases and the J gene lost 2 bases, with 14 bases spanning the gap. The CDR3 length is 15 residues. CDR3 in amino acids: CASSLQGGGNQPQHF. In nucleotides, the CDR3 is TGTGCCAGCAGCCTCCAAGGGGGAGGCAATCAGCCCCAGCATTTT. Looking up the rest from reference TRBV28 and TRBJ1-5 gives the full variable domain: DVKVTQSSRYLVKRTGEKVFLECVQDMDHENMFWYRQDPGLGLRLIYFSYDVKMKEKGDIPEGYSVSREKKERFSLILESASTNQTSMYLCASSLQGGGNQPQHFGDGTRLSIL.

The chain joins TRBV25-1 to TRBJ2-1, with TRBD1 as a possible D gene (6 bases). The CDR3 is 16 amino acids. V lost 7 bases and J 0 bases, leaving 16 bases between the germline ends. CDR1 is MGHDK and CDR2 is SYGVNS in the germline V gene. This chain's CDR3 is CASMGQEASSYNEQFF. CDR3 DNA: TGTGCCAGCATGGGACAAGAAGCGAGCTCCTACAATGAGCAGTTCTTC.

V gene TRBV27 combines with J gene TRBJ1-1, with D unresolved. V was pared by 5 bases and J by 7 bases, with 14 bases between. The CDR3 totals 13 residues. The germline CDR1 and CDR2 sequences are MNHEY and SMNVEV (reference sequence). CDR3 bases: TGTGCCAGCAGTCCCTTCCCCTCAGTTGAAGCTTTCTTT. Its protein product is CASSPFPSVEAFF.

The rearrangement joins TRBV6-5 to TRBJ2-3, with D perhaps TRBD2 (5 bases). The germline gives CDR1 MNHEY, CDR2 SVGAGI. The CDR3 runs to 15 residues. The V end lost 8 bases, the J end lost 0 bases, and 15 bases lay between the germline ends. The chain's CDR3 is CASGYIRGSTDTQYF. The CDR3 DNA follows: TGTGCCAGCGGGTATATTAGAGGGAGCACAGATACGCAGTATTTT.

The chain links TRBV27 to TRBJ2-3; D is perhaps TRBD2 (6 bases). CDR3 length: 15 residues. Germline V gene lookup returns CDR1 MNHEY and CDR2 SMNVEV (reference sequence). V was pared by 6 bases and J by 6 bases, with 19 bases between. The chain's CDR3 is CASSPFLAKADTQYF. The CDR3 nucleotides read TGTGCCAGCAGCCCCTTTCTAGCGAAAGCGGATACGCAGTATTTT.

The J gene is TRBJ1-2, the V gene TRBV7-2; maybe TRBD1 (6 bases). V lost 5 bases, J lost 7 bases, and 17 bases lay in between. CDR3 length: 14 residues. The germline V gene encodes CDR1 SGHTA and CDR2 FQGNSA. This CDR3 is CASSPRAGASGYTF. Here the CDR3 DNA reads TGTGCCAGCAGCCCCCGGGCAGGGGCAAGTGGCTACACCTTC.

This clone was picked up a small number of times. The chain employs TRBV23-1 and TRBJ2-1, with D possibly TRBD2 on 5 matching bases. TRBV23-1 is noted as an ORF with a role that remains uncertain. CDR3 length equals 16 residues. V was clipped by 0 bases and J by 3 bases, with 12 bases between them. CDR3 region: CASSQSRVRYYNEQFF. Written as DNA, the CDR3 is TGCGCCAGCAGTCAATCGCGGGTAAGATACTACAATGAGCAGTTCTTC.

The chain uses TRBV7-6 and TRBJ2-2, with 8 bases that match TRBD1. Germline loops: CDR1 SGHVS, CDR2 FNYEAQ. This CDR3 contains 16 residues. The ends lost 4 bases at V and 6 bases at J; junction bases unmatched: 10. Here the CDR3 reads CASSSGQGRIPGELFF. The CDR3 bases are TGTGCCAGCAGCTCTGGACAGGGTCGTATACCCGGGGAGCTGTTTTTT.

The chain joins TRBV27 to TRBJ2-4, with D hard to call. The V gene lost 0 bases and the J gene lost 6 bases, with 12 bases spanning the gap. The CDR3 is 15 amino acids. CDR1 is MNHEY and CDR2 is SMNVEV in the germline V gene (reference sequence). The chain's CDR3 is CASSLSRNTLNIQYF. DNA of the CDR3: TGTGCCAGCAGTTTATCCCGAAACACCTTAAACATTCAGTACTTC.

This sequence joins TRBV2 and TRBJ2-2; D may be TRBD2 (7 bases). The CDR3 has 15 residues. The V and J ends lost 4 bases and 3 bases respectively, with 12 bases between them. CDR1 is SNHLY, CDR2 FYNNEI, per germline. CDR3 sequence: CASSVRGADTGELFF. The CDR3 region has the DNA TGTGCCAGCAGTGTCCGGGGGGCCGACACCGGGGAGCTGTTTTTT.

The chain joins TRBV2 to TRBJ2-1; 9 nucleotides match TRBD2. This CDR3 region has 16 residues. Germline lookup yields CDR1 SNHLY and CDR2 FYNNEI. V shed 6 bases and J 8 bases; nucleotides not matched to a gene: 14. The CDR3 loop reads CASSPTGGGGIDEQFF. The CDR3 bases are TGTGCCAGCAGCCCAACAGGCGGGGGGGGAATCGATGAGCAGTTCTTC.

The CDR3 sequence is CAISDYTDYGYTF. CDR3 in DNA: TGTGCCATCAGTGATTACACAGACTATGGCTACACCTTC. This sequence joins TRBV10-3 and TRBJ1-2; D is unclear. This CDR3 region has 13 residues. V lost 3 bases, J lost 3 bases, and 8 bases lay in between. CDR1 is ENHRY and CDR2 is SYGVKD in the germline V gene.

This chain connects TRBV11-2 to TRBJ1-6; D gene unclear. The V gene lost 7 bases and the J gene lost 7 bases, with 8 bases spanning the gap. CDR1 and CDR2 from the germline V gene are SGHAT and FQNNGV. This CDR3 comprises 12 residues. The CDR3: CASTPGNSPLHF. The DNA of the CDR3 is TGTGCCAGCACCCCCGGGAATTCACCCCTCCACTTT.